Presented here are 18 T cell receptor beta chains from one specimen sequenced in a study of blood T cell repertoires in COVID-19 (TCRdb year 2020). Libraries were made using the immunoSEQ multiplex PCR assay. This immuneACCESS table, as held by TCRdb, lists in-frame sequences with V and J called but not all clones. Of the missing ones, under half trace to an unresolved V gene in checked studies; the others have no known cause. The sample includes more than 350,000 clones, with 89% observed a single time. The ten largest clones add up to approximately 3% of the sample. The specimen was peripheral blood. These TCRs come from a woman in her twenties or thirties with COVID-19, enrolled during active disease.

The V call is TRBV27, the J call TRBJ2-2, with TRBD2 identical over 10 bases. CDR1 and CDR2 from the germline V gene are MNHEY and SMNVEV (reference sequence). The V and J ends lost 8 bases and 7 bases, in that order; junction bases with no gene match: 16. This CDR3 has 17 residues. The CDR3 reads CASGQPGLAFRGGELFF. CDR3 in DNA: TGTGCCAGCGGTCAACCGGGACTAGCGTTCAGGGGCGGGGAGCTGTTTTTT.

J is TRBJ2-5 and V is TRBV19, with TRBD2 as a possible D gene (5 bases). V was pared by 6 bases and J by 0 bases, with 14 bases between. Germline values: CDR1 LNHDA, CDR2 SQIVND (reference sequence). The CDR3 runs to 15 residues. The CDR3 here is CASSRGGWYQETQYF. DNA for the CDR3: TGTGCCAGTAGCCGGGGTGGGTGGTACCAAGAGACCCAGTACTTC.

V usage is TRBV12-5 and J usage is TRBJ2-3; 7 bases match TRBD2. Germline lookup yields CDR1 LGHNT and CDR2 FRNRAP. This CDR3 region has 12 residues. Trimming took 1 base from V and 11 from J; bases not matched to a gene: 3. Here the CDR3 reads CASGLERDGQYF. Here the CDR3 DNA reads TGTGCTAGTGGTTTGGAGCGGGATGGGCAGTATTTT.

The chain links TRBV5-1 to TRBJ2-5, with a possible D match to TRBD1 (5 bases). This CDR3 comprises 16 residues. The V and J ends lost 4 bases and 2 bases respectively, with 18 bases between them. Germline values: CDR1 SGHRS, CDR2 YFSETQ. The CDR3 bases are TGCGCCAGCAGCCCCCGGGCCAGGGCCGCGCAAGAGACCCAGTACTTC. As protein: CASSPRARAAQETQYF.

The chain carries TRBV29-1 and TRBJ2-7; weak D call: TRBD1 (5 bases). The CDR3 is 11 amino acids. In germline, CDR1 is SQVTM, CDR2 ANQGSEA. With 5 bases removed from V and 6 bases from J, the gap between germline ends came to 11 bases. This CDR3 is CSVFSGFEQYF. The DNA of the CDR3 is TGCAGCGTTTTCTCAGGGTTCGAGCAGTACTTC.

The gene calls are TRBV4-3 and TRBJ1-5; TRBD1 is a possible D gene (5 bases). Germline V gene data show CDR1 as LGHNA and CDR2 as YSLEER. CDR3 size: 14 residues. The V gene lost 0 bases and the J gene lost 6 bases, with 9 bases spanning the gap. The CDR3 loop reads CASSQDGGTQPQHF. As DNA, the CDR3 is TGCGCCAGCAGCCAAGATGGGGGGACTCAGCCCCAGCATTTT.

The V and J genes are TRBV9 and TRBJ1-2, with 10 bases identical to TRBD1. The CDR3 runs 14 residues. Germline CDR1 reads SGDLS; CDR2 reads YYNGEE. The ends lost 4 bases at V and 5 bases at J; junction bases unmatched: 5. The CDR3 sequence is CASSLTGGKYGYTF. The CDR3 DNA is TGTGCCAGCAGCCTGACAGGGGGCAAGTATGGCTACACCTTC.

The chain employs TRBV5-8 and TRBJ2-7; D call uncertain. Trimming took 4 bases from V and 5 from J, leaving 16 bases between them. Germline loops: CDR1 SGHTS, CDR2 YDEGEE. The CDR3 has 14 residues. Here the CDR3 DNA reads TGTGCCAGCAGCCCGCGAGGTCGTCCTCACGAGCAGTACTTC. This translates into CASSPRGRPHEQYF.

The CDR3 loop is CASGGGGGNQPQHF. The CDR3 DNA follows: TGTGCCAGCGGGGGGGGAGGTGGCAATCAGCCCCAGCATTTT. The rearrangement links TRBV2 to TRBJ1-5, with a weak D call TRBD1 (5 bases). V was pared by 8 bases and J by 2 bases, with 13 bases between. The CDR3 spans 14 residues. CDR1 and CDR2 from the germline V gene are SNHLY and FYNNEI.

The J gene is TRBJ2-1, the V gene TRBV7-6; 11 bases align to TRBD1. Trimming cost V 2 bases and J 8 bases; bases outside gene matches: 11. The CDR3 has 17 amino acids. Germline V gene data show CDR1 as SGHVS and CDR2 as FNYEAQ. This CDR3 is CASSLLWSGQGADEQFF. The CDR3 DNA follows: TGTGCCAGCAGCTTACTATGGTCAGGACAGGGGGCCGATGAGCAGTTCTTC.

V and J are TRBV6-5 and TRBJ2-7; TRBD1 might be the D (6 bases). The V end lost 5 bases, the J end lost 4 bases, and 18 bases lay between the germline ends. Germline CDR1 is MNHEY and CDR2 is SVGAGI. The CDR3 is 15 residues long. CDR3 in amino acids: CASSQTGEPSYEQYV. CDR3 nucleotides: TGTGCCAGCAGTCAGACAGGAGAACCATCATACGAGCAGTACGTC.

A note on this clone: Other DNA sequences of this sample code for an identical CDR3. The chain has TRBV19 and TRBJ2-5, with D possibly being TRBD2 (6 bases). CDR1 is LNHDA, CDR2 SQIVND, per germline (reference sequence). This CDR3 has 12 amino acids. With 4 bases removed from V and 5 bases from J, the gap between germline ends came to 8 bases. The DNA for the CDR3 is TGTGCCAGTAGTACTCGGGGGGAGACCCAGTACTTC. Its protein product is CASSTRGETQYF.

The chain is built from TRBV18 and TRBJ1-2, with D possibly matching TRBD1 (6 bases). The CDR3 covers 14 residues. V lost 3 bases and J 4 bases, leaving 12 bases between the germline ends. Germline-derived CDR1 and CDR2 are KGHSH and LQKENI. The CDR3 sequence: CASSPPDSVYGYTF. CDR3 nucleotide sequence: TGTGCCAGCTCACCGCCGGACAGCGTCTATGGCTACACCTTC.

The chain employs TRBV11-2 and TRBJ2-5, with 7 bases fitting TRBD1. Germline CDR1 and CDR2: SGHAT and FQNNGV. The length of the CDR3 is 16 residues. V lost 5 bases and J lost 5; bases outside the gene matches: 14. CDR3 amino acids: CASSHLPGQRRETQYF. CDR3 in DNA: TGTGCCAGCAGCCACCTCCCGGGACAGAGAAGGGAGACCCAGTACTTC. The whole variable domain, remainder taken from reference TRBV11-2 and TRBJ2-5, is EAGVAQSPRYKIIEKRQSVAFWCNPISGHATLYWYQQILGQGPKLLIQFQNNGVVDDSQLPKDRFSAERLKGVDSTLKIQPAKLEDSAVYLCASSHLPGQRRETQYFGPGTRLLVL.

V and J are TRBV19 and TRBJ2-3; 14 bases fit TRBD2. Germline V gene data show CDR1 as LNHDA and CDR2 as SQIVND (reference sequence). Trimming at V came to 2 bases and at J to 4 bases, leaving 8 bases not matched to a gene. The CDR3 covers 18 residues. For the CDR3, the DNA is TGTGCCAGTAGTATAAACCCGACTAGCGGGAGGGCCGCAGATACGCAGTATTTT. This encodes CASSINPTSGRAADTQYF. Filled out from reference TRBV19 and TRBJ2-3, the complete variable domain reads DGGITQSPKYLFRKEGQNVTLSCEQNLNHDAMYWYRQDPGQGLRLIYYSQIVNDFQKGDIAEGYSVSREKKESFPLTVTSAQKNPTAFYLCASSINPTSGRAADTQYFGPGTRLTVL.

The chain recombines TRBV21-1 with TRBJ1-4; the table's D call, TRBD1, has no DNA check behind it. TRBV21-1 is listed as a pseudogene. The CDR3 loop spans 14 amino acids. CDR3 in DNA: TGTGCCAGCAGCATCGAGGACAGGGGGGAAAAACTGTTTTTT. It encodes CASSIEDRGEKLFF.

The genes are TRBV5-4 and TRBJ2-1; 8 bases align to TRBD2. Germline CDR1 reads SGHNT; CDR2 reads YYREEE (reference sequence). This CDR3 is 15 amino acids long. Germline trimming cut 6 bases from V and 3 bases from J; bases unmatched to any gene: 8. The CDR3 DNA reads TGTGCCAGCACCTGGAGCGGGAGCTTCTACAATGAGCAGTTCTTC. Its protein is CASTWSGSFYNEQFF.

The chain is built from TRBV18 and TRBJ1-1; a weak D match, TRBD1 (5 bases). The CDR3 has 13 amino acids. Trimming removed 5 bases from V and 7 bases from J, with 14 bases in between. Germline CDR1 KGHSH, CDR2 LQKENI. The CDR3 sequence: CASSALKGDEAFF. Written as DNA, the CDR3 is TGTGCCAGCTCAGCTCTAAAAGGGGATGAAGCTTTCTTT.